These 18 T cell receptor beta chains were all obtained from the same sample, sequenced in a study of CD8+CD57+ T cells in acquired aplastic anemia. Using genomic DNA as the template, TCR beta VDJ and CDR3 profiling was carried out. TCRdb reprocessed the reads with MiXCR, giving one entry per CDR3 protein. The table records some 200,000 distinct CDR3 sequences, 30% to 35% of them present only once. The sequenced sample was sorted CD4+, CD8+, or CD8+CD57+ T cells (not recorded which) from PBMCs. The source of these receptors is a human donor in good health, serving as a control.

This clonotype has more than one count but fewer than ten. The chain has TRBV13 and TRBJ2-7; 11 nucleotides line up with TRBD1. V shed 0 bases, J shed 5 bases, and the junction held 6 bases outside the gene matches. The germline gives CDR1 PRHDT, CDR2 FYEKMQ (reference sequence). This CDR3 has 16 residues. The CDR3 DNA is TGTGCCAGCAGCTTAGGCAGATGGACAGGGGGCGACGAGCAGTACTTC. Translated, it gives CASSLGRWTGGDEQYF.

This clonotype was picked up many times. The V and J genes are TRBV25-1 and TRBJ1-1; no firm D call. The germline CDR1 and CDR2 sequences are MGHDK and SYGVNS. Trimming pared 6 bases from V and 7 bases from J, leaving 9 bases between. The CDR3 is 11 residues long. CDR3 in amino acids: CASRAHGEAFF. CDR3 nucleotide sequence: TGTGCCAGCAGAGCCCACGGTGAAGCTTTCTTT.

This clonotype occurred once. This may arise from a read error, as a much more abundant clone is one base away. V gene TRBV7-2 combines with J gene TRBJ1-5; D unresolved. CDR3 length equals 13 residues. Germline V lookup: CDR1 SGHTA, CDR2 FQGNSA. The CDR3, as DNA: TGTGCCGGCAGCTTATATATTAATCAGCCCCAGCATTTT. Protein sequence: CAGSLYINQPQHF. The full variable domain, rest sourced from reference TRBV7-2 and TRBJ1-5, is GAGVSQSPSNKVTEKGKDVELRCDPISGHTALYWYRQSLGQGLEFLIYFQGNSAPDKSGLPSDRFSAERTGGSVSTLTIQRTQQEDSAVYLCAGSLYINQPQHFGDGTRLSIL.

This clonotype has a single count. The V gene is TRBV20-1, the J gene TRBJ1-3, with a tentative D call TRBD1 (5 bases). In germline, CDR1 is DFQATT, CDR2 SNEGSKA (reference sequence). V was pared by 1 base and J by 8 bases, with 15 bases between. The CDR3 consists of 14 residues. For the CDR3, the DNA is TGCAGTGCTAGAGGGACAACGCGGTCTGACACCATATATTTT. This sequence encodes CSARGTTRSDTIYF.

This clonotype has more than one count but fewer than ten. The chain combines TRBV20-1 with TRBJ2-2; 10 positions agree with TRBD2. The CDR3 contains 18 residues. J was trimmed by 2 bases and V by 1 base; bases with no gene match: 10. The germline CDR1 and CDR2 sequences are DFQATT and SNEGSKA (reference sequence). CDR3 protein: CSARAYRTSGANTGELFF. CDR3 bases: TGCAGTGCTAGAGCCTACCGTACTAGCGGGGCTAACACCGGGGAGCTGTTTTTT.

This clonotype was observed a few times. The V and J genes are TRBV29-1 and TRBJ2-3; TRBD2 is a possible D gene (6 bases). CDR1 SQVTM and CDR2 ANQGSEA come from the germline V gene. Trimming cost V 3 bases and J 5 bases, with 27 bases left between them. The CDR3 runs to 18 residues. CDR3 region: CSVEIIADIWSGLDTQYF. As DNA, the CDR3 is TGCAGCGTTGAGATCATCGCGGACATTTGGAGCGGGTTAGATACGCAGTATTTT.

This sequence joins TRBV25-1 and TRBJ2-2; D may be TRBD1 (5 bases). Germline CDR1 and CDR2: MGHDK and SYGVNS. V lost 5 bases, J lost 4 bases, and 11 bases lay in between. The CDR3 sequence is 14 residues long. This chain's CDR3 is CASSLDRSTGELFF. The DNA of the CDR3 is TGTGCCAGCAGTCTCGACAGAAGCACCGGGGAGCTGTTTTTT.

The rearrangement uses TRBV7-2 and TRBJ1-1; D possibly corresponds to TRBD1 (6 bases). Germline assignment: CDR1 SGHTA and CDR2 FQGNSA. V lost 5 bases and J 1 base, leaving 20 bases between the germline ends. The CDR3 has 17 residues. The CDR3 DNA reads TGTGCCAGCAGCCGGGTCGGATGGGACACCAAGAACACTGAAGCTTTCTTT. Translating it yields CASSRVGWDTKNTEAFF.

V gene TRBV12-3 or TRBV12-4 combines with J gene TRBJ2-1, with 10 bases fitting TRBD2. Losses at the gene ends were 5 bases for V and 6 bases for J; bases not matched to a gene: 13. This CDR3 comprises 17 residues. CDR3 residues: CASSLEREGWWRNEQFF. CDR3 DNA: TGTGCCAGCAGTCTGGAGCGGGAGGGCTGGTGGCGCAATGAGCAGTTCTTC.

The chain links TRBV10-3 to TRBJ1-2, with TRBD1 matching over 9 bases. Germline V gene sequence: CDR1 ENHRY, CDR2 SYGVKD. J lost 8 bases, V lost 0 bases, and 7 bases had no gene match. CDR3 length equals 15 residues. The CDR3 bases are TGTGCCATCAGTGAGTCGAACAGGGGGCCGGAGGGCTACACCTTC. Residues: CAISESNRGPEGYTF.

About this clonotype itself: Germline is not matched at one junction end, which may reflect a read error. The J gene is TRBJ2-7, the V gene TRBV4-2; TRBD2 aligns across 11 bases. The germline CDR1 and CDR2 sequences are LGHNA and YNFKEQ. This CDR3 has 17 residues. This CDR3 reads CASGQAGLAGNSYEQYF. CDR3 nucleotide sequence: TGTGCCAGCGGCCAAGCCGGACTAGCGGGCAACTCCTACGAGCAGTACTTC.

This clonotype was seen just once. The chain carries TRBV30 and TRBJ1-1, with TRBD1 as a possible D gene (6 bases). Per the germline V gene, CDR1 is GTSNPN and CDR2 is SVGIG (reference sequence). The V end was cut by 0 bases, the J end by 5 bases, with 22 bases between. The CDR3 runs 17 residues. The CDR3 coding sequence is TGTGCCTGGAGTGTTCATCTAAGGTTGGGGGCAGTTACTGAAGCTTTCTTT. It is translated as CAWSVHLRLGAVTEAFF. Filled out from reference TRBV30 and TRBJ1-1, the complete variable domain reads SQTIHQWPATLVQPVGSPLSLECTVEGTSNPNLYWYRQAAGRGLQLLFYSVGIGQISSEVPQNLSASRPQDRQFILSSKKLLLSDSGFYLCAWSVHLRLGAVTEAFFGQGTRLTVV.

This clonotype was detected many times. The genes are TRBV7-9 and TRBJ1-6; maybe TRBD1 (6 bases). Per the germline V gene, CDR1 is SEHNR and CDR2 is FQNEAQ (reference sequence). With 1 base removed from V and 13 bases from J, the gap between germline ends came to 11 bases. This CDR3 contains 13 residues. The CDR3: CASSLGDMGPLHF. The DNA for the CDR3 is TGTGCCAGCAGCTTAGGGGACATGGGGCCCCTCCACTTT.

The genes are TRBV3-1 and TRBJ1-2; weak D call: TRBD1 (5 bases). From germline, CDR1 is LGHDT and CDR2 YNNKEL (reference sequence). The CDR3 consists of 15 residues. The V gene lost 3 bases and the J gene lost 3 bases, with 14 bases spanning the gap. CDR3 sequence reads: CASSQRSQGDYGYTF. The CDR3 DNA follows: TGTGCCAGCAGCCAGCGGAGTCAGGGAGACTATGGCTACACCTTC.

Worth noting for this clonotype: A much larger clonotype is one base distant, so this may be a read error. The chain couples TRBV15 to TRBJ2-2, with 11 bases fitting TRBD1. This CDR3 is built from 17 residues. The germline V gene has CDR1 LNHNV and CDR2 YYDKDF (reference sequence). The CDR3 nucleotides read TGTGCCGCCAGCAGAGATTCCGGGACAGGGGGAACCGGGGAGCTGTTTTTT. Translation: CAASRDSGTGGTGELFF.

Only a few counts were recorded for this clonotype. The J gene is TRBJ1-1, the V gene TRBV6-1, with a tentative D call TRBD1 (5 bases). There are 10 residues in the CDR3. Per the germline V gene, CDR1 is MNHNS and CDR2 is SASEGT. Trimming cost V 7 bases and J 11 bases, with 11 bases left between them. CDR3 coding DNA: TGTGCCAGCATACGGGGGTGGGCTTTCTTT. As protein: CASIRGWAFF.

In its sample, this clonotype was seen a few times. The chain carries TRBV5-5 and TRBJ1-6; D uncertain. CDR3 length: 13 amino acids. V lost 2 bases, J lost 7 bases, and 7 bases lay in between. Germline CDR1 reads SGHKS; CDR2 reads YYEKEE (reference sequence). This CDR3 is CASSLQSNSPLHF. The CDR3 region has the DNA TGTGCCAGCAGCTTACAGTCAAATTCACCCCTCCACTTT.

This clonotype was seen only a few times. This sequence joins TRBV6-1 and TRBJ2-2; D uncertain. Trimming removed 5 bases at V and 7 bases at J, with 11 bases between. In germline, CDR1 is MNHNS, CDR2 SASEGT. CDR3 length: 13 amino acids. The CDR3 reads CASSPRTSGELFF. The CDR3 DNA sequence: TGTGCCAGCAGTCCCCGGACGAGCGGGGAGCTGTTTTTT.